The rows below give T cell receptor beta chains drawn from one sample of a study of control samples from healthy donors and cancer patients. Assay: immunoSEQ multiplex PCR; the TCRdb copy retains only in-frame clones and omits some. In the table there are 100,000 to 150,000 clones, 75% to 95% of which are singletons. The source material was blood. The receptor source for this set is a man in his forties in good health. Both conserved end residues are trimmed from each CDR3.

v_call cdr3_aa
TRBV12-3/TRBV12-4 ASSLDRTYEQY
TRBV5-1 ASSASGISNTEAF
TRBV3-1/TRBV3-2 ASSPHMGGVNTGELF
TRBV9 ASSVSTSGGPYEQY
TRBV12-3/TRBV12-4 ASSFRGNTEAF
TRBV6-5 ASSYRGIFTDTQY
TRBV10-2 ASSENLYGYT
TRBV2 ASSDVGTSTDTQY
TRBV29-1 SISLAGLPTQY
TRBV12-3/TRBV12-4 AGRGHYNSPLH
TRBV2 ASRLETDTQY
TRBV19 ASSTGGYEQY
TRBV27 ASSLTHPLVQDSNQPQH
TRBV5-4 ASSSKSSEQY
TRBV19 ASSIPRTQNQPQH
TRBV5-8 ASSEQIAYNEQF
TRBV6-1 ASSASGTSGGAYEQY
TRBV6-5 ASHLTGMNTEAF
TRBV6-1 ASSEAGYYGYT
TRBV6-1 ASSELAGANVLT
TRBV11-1 ASSLYRRRNEQF
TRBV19 ASSIMDRDTGELF
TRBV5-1 ASSFSGSSTDTQY
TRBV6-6 ASSYGARAGSYEQY
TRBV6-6 ASSFYRSSVHHEQY
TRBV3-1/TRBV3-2 ASSQDQSTREQF
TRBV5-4 ASIQGTIQY
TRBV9 ASMVGLAGGRNEQF
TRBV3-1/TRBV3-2 ASSQEPSSYEQY
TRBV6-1 ASSEAPGVLNRAYSNQPQH
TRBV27 ASSLLGGYDSPLH
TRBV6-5 ASRQGAMNTEAF
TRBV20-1 SASFQPQH
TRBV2 ASSPREGAAEQF
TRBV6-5 ASSLGPGEKLF
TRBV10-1 ASSERGSSGELF
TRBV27 ASSFRVTDTQY